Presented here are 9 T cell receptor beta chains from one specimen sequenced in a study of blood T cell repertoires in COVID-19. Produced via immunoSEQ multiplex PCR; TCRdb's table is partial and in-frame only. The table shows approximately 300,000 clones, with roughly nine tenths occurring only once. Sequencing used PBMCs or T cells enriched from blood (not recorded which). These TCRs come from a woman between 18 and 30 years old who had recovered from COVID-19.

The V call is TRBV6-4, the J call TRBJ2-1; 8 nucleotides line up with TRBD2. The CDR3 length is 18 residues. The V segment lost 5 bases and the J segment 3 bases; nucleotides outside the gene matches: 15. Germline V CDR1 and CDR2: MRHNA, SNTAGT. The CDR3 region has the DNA TGTGCCAGCAGTCCCGAGGGGTCAGCGGGGGTATTCTACAATGAGCAGTTCTTC. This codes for CASSPEGSAGVFYNEQFF.

CDR3 nucleotides: TGTGCCAGCAGTTCACAGGGTACGAGGAACACTGAAGCTTTCTTT. Its translation is CASSSQGTRNTEAFF. The chain joins TRBV2 to TRBJ1-1; tentative D call: TRBD1 (6 bases). This CDR3 has 15 residues. The germline V gene encodes CDR1 SNHLY and CDR2 FYNNEI. V gave up 5 bases and J gave up 1 base, with 14 bases separating them.

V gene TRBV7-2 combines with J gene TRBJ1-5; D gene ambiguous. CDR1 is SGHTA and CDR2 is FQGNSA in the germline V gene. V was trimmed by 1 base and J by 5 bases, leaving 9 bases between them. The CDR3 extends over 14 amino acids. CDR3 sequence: CASSLVGGDQPQHF. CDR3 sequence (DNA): TGTGCCAGCAGCTTAGTGGGCGGGGATCAGCCCCAGCATTTT.

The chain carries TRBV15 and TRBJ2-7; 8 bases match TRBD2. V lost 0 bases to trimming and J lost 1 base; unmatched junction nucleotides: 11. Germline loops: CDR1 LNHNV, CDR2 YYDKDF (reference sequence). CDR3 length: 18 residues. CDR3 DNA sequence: TGTGCCACCAGCAGAGACCCCTCCCAACTAGCGGCGTCCTACGAGCAGTACTTC. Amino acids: CATSRDPSQLAASYEQYF.

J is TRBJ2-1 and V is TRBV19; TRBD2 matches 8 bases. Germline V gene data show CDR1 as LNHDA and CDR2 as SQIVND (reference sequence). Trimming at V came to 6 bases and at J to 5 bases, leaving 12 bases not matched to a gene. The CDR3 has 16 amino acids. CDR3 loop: CASSLGVGGANNEQFF. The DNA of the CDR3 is TGTGCCAGTAGCCTAGGGGTCGGGGGGGCTAACAATGAGCAGTTCTTC.

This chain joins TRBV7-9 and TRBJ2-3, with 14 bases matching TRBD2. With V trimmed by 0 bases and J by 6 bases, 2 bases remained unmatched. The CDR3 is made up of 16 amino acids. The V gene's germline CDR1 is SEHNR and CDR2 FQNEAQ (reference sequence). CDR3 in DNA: TGTGCCAGCAGCTTAGCGACTAGCGGGGGGGCCGATACGCAGTATTTT. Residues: CASSLATSGGADTQYF. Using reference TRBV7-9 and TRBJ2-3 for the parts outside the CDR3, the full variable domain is DTGVSQNPRHKITKRGQNVTFRCDPISEHNRLYWYRQTLGQGPEFLTYFQNEAQLEKSRLLSDRFSAERPKGSFSTLEIQRTEQGDSAMYLCASSLATSGGADTQYFGPGTRLTVL.

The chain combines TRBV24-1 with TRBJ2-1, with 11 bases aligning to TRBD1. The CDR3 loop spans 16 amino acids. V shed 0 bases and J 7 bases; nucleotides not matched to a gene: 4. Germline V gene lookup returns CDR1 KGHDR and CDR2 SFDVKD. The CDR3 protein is CATSDLPGTGGNEQFF. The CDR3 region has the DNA TGTGCCACCAGTGATTTGCCCGGGACAGGGGGTAATGAGCAGTTCTTC.

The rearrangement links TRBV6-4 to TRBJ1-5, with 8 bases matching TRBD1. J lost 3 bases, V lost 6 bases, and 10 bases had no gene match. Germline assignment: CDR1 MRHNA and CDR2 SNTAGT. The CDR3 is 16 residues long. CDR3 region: CASSRGGQGYNQPQHF. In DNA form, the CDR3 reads TGTGCCAGCAGCCGAGGTGGACAGGGATACAATCAGCCCCAGCATTTT.

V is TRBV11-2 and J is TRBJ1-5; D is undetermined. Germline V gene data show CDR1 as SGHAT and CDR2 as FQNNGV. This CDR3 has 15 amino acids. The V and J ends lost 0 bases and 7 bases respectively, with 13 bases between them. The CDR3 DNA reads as TGTGCCAGCAGCTTAGATGGTACGGGTGGGCAGCCCCAGCATTTT. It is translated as CASSLDGTGGQPQHF.